This entry lists 16 T cell receptor beta chains sequenced from one sample in a study of post-analysis software for immune sequencing data. Findings and limits, study-wide: Controls had lower frequencies than patients of five or six TRBV segments, which included TRBV5-6, TRBV5-1 and TRBV20-1.

No antigen has been assigned to these receptors. Unique molecular identifiers were present in the TCR beta cDNA libraries. TCRdb re-analysed the PCR reads in MiXCR, keeping a single row per CDR3 protein. Of fewer than 850,000 distinct CDR3 sequences listed, approximately 44% are singletons. Material: blood. The receptors shown here come from a girl aged 10 to 17 with multiple sclerosis.

The chain joins TRBV29-1 to TRBJ1-2; D is undetermined. The ends were cut back, 7 bases at V and 0 bases at J, with 6 bases in the middle. There are 11 residues in the CDR3. Germline V gives CDR1 SQVTM, CDR2 ANQGSEA. The CDR3 is CSAVANYGYTF. The CDR3 bases are TGCAGCGCTGTAGCTAACTATGGCTACACCTTC.

J is TRBJ1-5 and V is TRBV12-3 or TRBV12-4; the D gene is possibly TRBD1 (5 bases). CDR3 length: 15 amino acids. The V and J ends lost 7 bases and 1 base respectively, with 14 bases between them. CDR3 nucleotides: TGTGCCAGCACCAGGGACGGTCTGAGCAATCAGCCCCAGCATTTT. Translation gives CASTRDGLSNQPQHF.

This CDR3 is CSARVVGSYNQPQHF. The CDR3 DNA follows: TGCAGTGCTAGAGTCGTCGGCAGTTACAATCAGCCCCAGCATTTT. V is TRBV20-1 and J is TRBJ1-5; the D is unclear. The germline V and J ends were trimmed by 1 base and 3 bases, with 13 bases remaining between them. The CDR3 totals 15 residues. Germline V gene lookup returns CDR1 DFQATT and CDR2 SNEGSKA (reference sequence).

The rearrangement joins TRBV14 to TRBJ2-3, with D perhaps matching TRBD2 (6 bases). Per the germline V gene, CDR1 is SGHDN and CDR2 is FVKESK. The CDR3 totals 16 residues. V was cut by 1 base and J by 2 bases, with 13 bases left in between. CDR3 in amino acids: CASSQGTSTVTDTQYF. CDR3 sequence (DNA): TGTGCCAGCAGCCAAGGAACTAGCACCGTCACAGATACGCAGTATTTT.

The rearrangement uses TRBV20-1 and TRBJ2-5; weak D call: TRBD1 (5 bases). This CDR3 has 14 amino acids. V was shortened by 1 base and J by 3 bases, with 12 bases between the two germline ends. CDR1 is DFQATT and CDR2 is SNEGSKA in the germline V gene (reference sequence). CDR3 in DNA: TGCAGTGCTAGAGGACAGTTTAGCAAAGAGACCCAGTACTTC. Its protein is CSARGQFSKETQYF.

The chain uses TRBV3-1 and TRBJ2-7; D remains ambiguous. The CDR3 length is 16 residues. The V gene's germline CDR1 is LGHDT and CDR2 YNNKEL (reference sequence). V was trimmed by 4 bases and J by 1 base, leaving 17 bases between them. The CDR3 reads CASSRPHGAASYEQYF. The CDR3 DNA reads TGTGCCAGCAGCCGCCCCCACGGTGCGGCATCCTACGAGCAGTACTTC.

This chain joins TRBV4-2 and TRBJ2-1; 13 nucleotides agree with TRBD2. The CDR3 has 19 amino acids. With 0 bases clipped from V and 8 bases from J, the junction kept 13 bases outside the gene matches. Germline V gene sequence: CDR1 LGHNA, CDR2 YNFKEQ. CDR3 in amino acids: CASSQELAGGLGPGDEQFF. For the CDR3, the DNA is TGTGCCAGCAGCCAAGAACTAGCGGGAGGGCTAGGCCCCGGGGATGAGCAGTTCTTC.

The CDR3 DNA reads as TGTGCCATCAGAATTGGGGACGGGAGCTCCTACAATGAGCAGTTCTTC. The encoded protein is CAIRIGDGSSYNEQFF. V and J are TRBV10-3 and TRBJ2-1; a possible D gene is TRBD2 (6 bases). With 6 bases removed from V and 0 bases from J, the gap between germline ends came to 15 bases. CDR1 ENHRY and CDR2 SYGVKD come from the germline V gene. This CDR3 comprises 16 residues.

The J gene is TRBJ2-3, the V gene TRBV20-1; possible D gene TRBD2, 5 bases. Trimming stripped 0 bases from V and 2 bases from J, with 12 bases between. This CDR3 is built from 15 residues. Looked up from germline, CDR1 is DFQATT and CDR2 is SNEGSKA (reference sequence). CDR3 nucleotides: TGCAGTGCTAGAGATAGCGCCTCACACACAGATACGCAGTATTTT. It translates to CSARDSASHTDTQYF.

The V and J genes are TRBV20-1 and TRBJ1-1, with 8 bases fitting TRBD1. The CDR3 runs to 14 residues. V was pared by 6 bases and J by 1 base, with 7 bases of the junction left unmatched. CDR1 is DFQATT, CDR2 SNEGSKA, per germline (reference sequence). The CDR3 DNA reads as TGCAGTGCCCGGACGGACAGGGAGAACACTGAAGCTTTCTTT. It specifies CSARTDRENTEAFF.

The V and J genes are TRBV6-1 and TRBJ2-7; 7 bases agree with TRBD2. V lost 4 bases and J lost 4; bases outside the gene matches: 7. This CDR3 spans 14 amino acids. CDR1 MNHNS and CDR2 SASEGT come from the germline V gene. CDR3 nucleotide sequence: TGTGCCAGCAGTGTGCTAGCGGATGGGTACGAGCAGTACTTC. Encoded protein: CASSVLADGYEQYF.

The chain carries TRBV10-2 and TRBJ2-7; D is possibly TRBD2 (5 bases). The V gene lost 2 bases and the J gene lost 5 bases, with 22 bases spanning the gap. Germline CDR1 reads WSHSY; CDR2 reads SAAADI. The CDR3 loop spans 17 amino acids. This CDR3 reads CASSEKERIEGGHEQYF. The CDR3 region has the DNA TGCGCCAGCAGTGAGAAAGAAAGAATCGAGGGCGGCCACGAGCAGTACTTC.

As DNA, the CDR3 is TGCGCCAGCAGCCAAGATCCCGGCGGGAGGGCCCACTACGAGCAGTACTTC. Amino acid sequence: CASSQDPGGRAHYEQYF. This chain uses TRBV4-1 with TRBJ2-7; TRBD2 aligns across 9 bases. The junction had 9 bases not matched to a gene; V was cut back by 0 bases and J by 3 bases. Germline CDR1 MGHRA, CDR2 YSYEKL. The CDR3 is 17 amino acids.

The V and J genes are TRBV2 and TRBJ1-1; unclear D gene. Germline V gene sequence: CDR1 SNHLY, CDR2 FYNNEI. The CDR3 contains 14 residues. The germline V and J ends were trimmed by 4 bases and 1 base, with 10 bases remaining between them. This CDR3 reads CASSVSPRNTEAFF. The CDR3 nucleotides are TGTGCCAGCAGTGTAAGCCCCAGGAACACTGAAGCTTTCTTT.

This clonotype was recorded a few times. The CDR3 sequence is CASSSNLDYRQGYNEQFF. CDR3 sequence (DNA): TGTGCCAGCAGCTCCAATCTTGACTACAGACAAGGCTACAATGAGCAGTTCTTC. The chain carries TRBV7-9 and TRBJ2-1; D perhaps matches TRBD2 (5 bases). V was shortened by 4 bases and J by 3 bases, with 22 bases between the two germline ends. Germline V gives CDR1 SEHNR, CDR2 FQNEAQ (reference sequence). The CDR3 sequence is 18 residues long.

Only a few counts were recorded for this clonotype. The chain uses TRBV11-2 and TRBJ2-1, with a tentative D call TRBD2 (6 bases). Germline-derived CDR1 and CDR2 are SGHAT and FQNNGV. The CDR3 covers 13 residues. Between the trimmed V and J ends, which lost 1 base and 7 bases, there was a span of 8 bases. CDR3 nucleotides: TGTGCCAGCAGCTTAGTACTAGCTAATGAGCAGTTCTTC. Its translation is CASSLVLANEQFF.